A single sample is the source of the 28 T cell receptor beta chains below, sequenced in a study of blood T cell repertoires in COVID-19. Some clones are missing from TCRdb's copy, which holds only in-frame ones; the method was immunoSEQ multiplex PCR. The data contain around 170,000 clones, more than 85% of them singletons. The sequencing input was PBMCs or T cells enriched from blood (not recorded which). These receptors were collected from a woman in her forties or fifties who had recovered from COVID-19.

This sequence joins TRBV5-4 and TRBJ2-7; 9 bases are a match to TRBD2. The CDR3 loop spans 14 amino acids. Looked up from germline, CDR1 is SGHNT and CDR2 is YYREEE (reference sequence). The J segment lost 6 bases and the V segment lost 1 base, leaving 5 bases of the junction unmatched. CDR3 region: CASSLWGTSSEQYF. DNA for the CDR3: TGTGCCAGCAGCTTGTGGGGGACTAGCAGCGAGCAGTACTTC.

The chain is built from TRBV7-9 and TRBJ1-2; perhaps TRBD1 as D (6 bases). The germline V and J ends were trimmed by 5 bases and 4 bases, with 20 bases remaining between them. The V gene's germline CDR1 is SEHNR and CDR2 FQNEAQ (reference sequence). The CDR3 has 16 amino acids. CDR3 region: CASSPMTGPTLYGYTF. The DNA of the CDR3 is TGTGCCAGCAGCCCCATGACAGGCCCCACTCTCTATGGCTACACCTTC.

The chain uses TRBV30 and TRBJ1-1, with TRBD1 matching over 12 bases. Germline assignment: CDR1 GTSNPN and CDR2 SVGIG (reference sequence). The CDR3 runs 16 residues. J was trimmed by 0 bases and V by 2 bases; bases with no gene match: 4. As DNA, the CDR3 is TGTGCCTGGAGTCCCGGGACAGGGGGCCTGAACACTGAAGCTTTCTTT. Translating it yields CAWSPGTGGLNTEAFF.

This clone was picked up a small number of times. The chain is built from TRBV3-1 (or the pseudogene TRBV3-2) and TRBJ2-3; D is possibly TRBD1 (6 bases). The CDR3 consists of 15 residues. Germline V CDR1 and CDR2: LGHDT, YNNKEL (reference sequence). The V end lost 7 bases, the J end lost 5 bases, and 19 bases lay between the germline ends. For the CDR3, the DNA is TGTGCCAGCACCCCGACAGGCGACATCGTAGATACGCAGTATTTT. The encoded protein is CASTPTGDIVDTQYF.

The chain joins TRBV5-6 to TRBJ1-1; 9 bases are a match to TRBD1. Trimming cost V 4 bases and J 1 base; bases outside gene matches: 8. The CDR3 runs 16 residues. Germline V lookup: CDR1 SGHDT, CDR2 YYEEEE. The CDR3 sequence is CASSPGTGKRNTEAFF. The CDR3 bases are TGTGCCAGCAGCCCGGGGACAGGGAAAAGGAACACTGAAGCTTTCTTT.

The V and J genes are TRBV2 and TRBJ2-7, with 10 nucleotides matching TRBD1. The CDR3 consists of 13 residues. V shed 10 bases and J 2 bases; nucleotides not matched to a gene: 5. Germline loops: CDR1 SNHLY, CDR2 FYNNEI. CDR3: CATQDRGTYEQYF. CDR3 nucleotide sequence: TGTGCCACCCAGGACAGGGGGACCTACGAGCAGTACTTC.

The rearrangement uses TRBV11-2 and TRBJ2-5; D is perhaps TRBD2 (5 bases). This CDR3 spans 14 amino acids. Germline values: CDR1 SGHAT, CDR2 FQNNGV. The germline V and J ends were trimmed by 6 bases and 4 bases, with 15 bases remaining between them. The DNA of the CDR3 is TGTGCCAGCAGAAATAGCGATCACGCAGAGACCCAGTACTTC. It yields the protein CASRNSDHAETQYF.

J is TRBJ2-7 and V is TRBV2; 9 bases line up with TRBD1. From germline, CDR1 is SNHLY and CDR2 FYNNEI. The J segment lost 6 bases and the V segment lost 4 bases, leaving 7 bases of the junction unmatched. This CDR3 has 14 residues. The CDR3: CASSVVTGGGEQYF. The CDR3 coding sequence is TGTGCCAGCAGTGTGGTGACAGGGGGGGGCGAGCAGTACTTC. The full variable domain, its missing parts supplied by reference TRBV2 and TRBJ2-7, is EPEVTQTPSHQVTQMGQEVILRCVPISNHLYFYWYRQILGQKVEFLVSFYNNEISEKSEIFDDQFSVERPDGSNFTLKIRSTKLEDSAMYFCASSVVTGGGEQYFGPGTRLTVT.

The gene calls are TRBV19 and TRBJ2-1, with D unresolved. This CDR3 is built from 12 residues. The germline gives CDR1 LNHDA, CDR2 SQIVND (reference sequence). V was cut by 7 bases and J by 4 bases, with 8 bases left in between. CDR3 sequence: CASTARYNEQFF. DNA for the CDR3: TGTGCCAGTACCGCACGGTACAATGAGCAGTTCTTC.

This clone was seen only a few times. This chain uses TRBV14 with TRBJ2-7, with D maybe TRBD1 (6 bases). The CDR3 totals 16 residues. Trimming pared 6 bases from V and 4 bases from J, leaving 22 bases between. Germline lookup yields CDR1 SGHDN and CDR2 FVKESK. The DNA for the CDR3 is TGTGCCAGCAGTCGCACAGGGATCTGGAATCCTTACGAGCAGTACTTC. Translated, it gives CASSRTGIWNPYEQYF.

This CDR3 is CATSRGRLSNQPQHF. The CDR3 DNA reads TGTGCCACCAGCAGAGGCAGACTTAGCAATCAGCCCCAGCATTTT. The chain combines TRBV15 with TRBJ1-5; D gene unclear. Germline V gene lookup returns CDR1 LNHNV and CDR2 YYDKDF (reference sequence). The CDR3 is 15 amino acids. V lost 1 base and J 0 bases, leaving 7 bases between the germline ends.

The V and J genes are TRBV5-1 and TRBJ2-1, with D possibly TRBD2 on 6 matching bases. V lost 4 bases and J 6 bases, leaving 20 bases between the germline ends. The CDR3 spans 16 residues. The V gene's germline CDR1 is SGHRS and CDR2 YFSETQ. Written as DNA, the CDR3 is TGCGCCAGCAGCAGCCCGTCCGGGAGTTTTACCAATGAGCAGTTCTTC. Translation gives CASSSPSGSFTNEQFF.

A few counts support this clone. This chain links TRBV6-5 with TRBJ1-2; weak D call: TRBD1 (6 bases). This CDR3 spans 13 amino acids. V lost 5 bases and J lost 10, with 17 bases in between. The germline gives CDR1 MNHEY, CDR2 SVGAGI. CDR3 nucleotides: TGTGCCAGCAGTCCGACTCCGGGACACGACTACACCTTC. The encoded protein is CASSPTPGHDYTF.

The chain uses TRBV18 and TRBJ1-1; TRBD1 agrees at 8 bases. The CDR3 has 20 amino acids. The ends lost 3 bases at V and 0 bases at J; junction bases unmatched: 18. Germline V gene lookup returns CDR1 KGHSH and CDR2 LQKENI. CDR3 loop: CASSPFSGQGSTIMNTEAFF. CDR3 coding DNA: TGTGCCAGCTCACCTTTCTCTGGACAGGGCTCTACTATTATGAACACTGAAGCTTTCTTT.

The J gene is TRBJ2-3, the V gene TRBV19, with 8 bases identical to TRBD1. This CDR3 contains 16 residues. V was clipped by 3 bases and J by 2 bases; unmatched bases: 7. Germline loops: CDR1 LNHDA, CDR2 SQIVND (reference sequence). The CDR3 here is CASSIGDRWDTDTQYF. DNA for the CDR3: TGTGCCAGTAGTATTGGGGACAGGTGGGACACAGATACGCAGTATTTT.

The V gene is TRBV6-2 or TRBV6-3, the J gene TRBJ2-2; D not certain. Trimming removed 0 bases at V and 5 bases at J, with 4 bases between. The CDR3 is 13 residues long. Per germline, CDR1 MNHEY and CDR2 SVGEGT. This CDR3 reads CASSYSETGELFF. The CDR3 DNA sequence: TGTGCCAGCAGTTACTCTGAGACCGGGGAGCTGTTTTTT.

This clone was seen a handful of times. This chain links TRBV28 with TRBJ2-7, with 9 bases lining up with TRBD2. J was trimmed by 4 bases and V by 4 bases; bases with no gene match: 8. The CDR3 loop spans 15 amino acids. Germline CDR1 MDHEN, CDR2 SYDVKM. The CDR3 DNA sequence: TGTGCCAGCAGTTCAGGTAGCGGGAGTGTATACGAGCAGTACTTC. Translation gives CASSSGSGSVYEQYF.

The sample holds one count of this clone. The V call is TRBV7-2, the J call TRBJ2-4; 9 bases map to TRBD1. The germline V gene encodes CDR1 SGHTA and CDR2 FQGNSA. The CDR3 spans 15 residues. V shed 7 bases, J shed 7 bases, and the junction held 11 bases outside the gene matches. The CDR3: CASTVPGTGTNIQYF. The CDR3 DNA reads TGTGCCAGCACCGTCCCCGGGACAGGGACGAACATTCAGTACTTC.

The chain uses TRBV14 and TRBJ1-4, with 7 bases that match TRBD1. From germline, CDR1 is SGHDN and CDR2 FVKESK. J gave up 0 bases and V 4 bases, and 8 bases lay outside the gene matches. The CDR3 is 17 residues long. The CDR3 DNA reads TGTGCCAGCAGCCGAACAGGGGTTGGTGCAACTAATGAAAAACTGTTTTTT. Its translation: CASSRTGVGATNEKLFF.

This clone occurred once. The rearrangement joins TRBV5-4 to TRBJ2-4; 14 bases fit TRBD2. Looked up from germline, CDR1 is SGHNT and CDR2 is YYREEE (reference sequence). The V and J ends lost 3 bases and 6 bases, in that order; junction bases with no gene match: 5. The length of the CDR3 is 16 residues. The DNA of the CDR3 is TGTGCCAGCAGCTCCGGGACTAGCGGGAGCAGAAACATTCAGTACTTC. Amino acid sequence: CASSSGTSGSRNIQYF. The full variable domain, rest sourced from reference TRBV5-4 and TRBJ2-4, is ETGVTQSPTHLIKTRGQQVTLRCSSQSGHNTVSWYQQALGQGPQFIFQYYREEENGRGNFPPRFSGLQFPNYSSELNVNALELDDSALYLCASSSGTSGSRNIQYFGAGTRLSVL.

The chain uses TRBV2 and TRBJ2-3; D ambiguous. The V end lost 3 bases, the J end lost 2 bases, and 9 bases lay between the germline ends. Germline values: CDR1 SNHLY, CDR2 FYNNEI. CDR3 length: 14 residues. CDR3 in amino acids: CASSDGRSTDTQYF. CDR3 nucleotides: TGTGCCAGCAGTGATGGGCGATCCACAGATACGCAGTATTTT.

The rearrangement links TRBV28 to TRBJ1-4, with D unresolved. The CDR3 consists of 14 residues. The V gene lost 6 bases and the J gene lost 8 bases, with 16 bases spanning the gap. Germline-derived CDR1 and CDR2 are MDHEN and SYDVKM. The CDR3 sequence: CASSPGGYQEKLFF. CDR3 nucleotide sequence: TGTGCCAGCAGCCCCGGAGGTTATCAGGAAAAACTGTTTTTT.

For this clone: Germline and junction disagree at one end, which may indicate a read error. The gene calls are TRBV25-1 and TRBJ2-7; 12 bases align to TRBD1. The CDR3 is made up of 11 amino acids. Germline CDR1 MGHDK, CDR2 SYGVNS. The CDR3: CASSGDRGRLF. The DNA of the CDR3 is TGTGCCAGCAGTGGGGACAGGGGGCGGCTATTC.

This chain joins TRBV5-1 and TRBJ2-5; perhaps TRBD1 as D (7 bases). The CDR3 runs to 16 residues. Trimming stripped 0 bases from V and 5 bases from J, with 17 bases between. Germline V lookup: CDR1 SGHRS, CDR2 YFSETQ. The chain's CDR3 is CASSLAGDRDFETQYF. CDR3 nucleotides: TGCGCCAGCAGCTTGGCCGGAGACAGGGACTTCGAGACCCAGTACTTC.

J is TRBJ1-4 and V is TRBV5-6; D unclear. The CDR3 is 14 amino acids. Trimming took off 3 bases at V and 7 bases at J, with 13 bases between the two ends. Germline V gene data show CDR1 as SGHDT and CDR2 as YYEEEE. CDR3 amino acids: CASSSRFRVEKLFF. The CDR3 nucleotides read TGTGCCAGCAGCTCCAGATTTCGGGTTGAAAAACTGTTTTTT. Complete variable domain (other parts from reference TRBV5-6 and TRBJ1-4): DAGVTQSPTHLIKTRGQQVTLRCSPKSGHDTVSWYQQALGQGPQFIFQYYEEEERQRGNFPDRFSGHQFPNYSSELNVNALLLGDSALYLCASSSRFRVEKLFFGSGTQLSVL.

The CDR3 here is CASSLQGRNTEAFF. For the CDR3, the DNA is TGTGCCAGCTCATTACAGGGGAGGAACACTGAAGCTTTCTTT. V is TRBV18 and J is TRBJ1-1; 7 bases line up with TRBD1. Germline CDR1 and CDR2: KGHSH and LQKENI. CDR3 length: 14 amino acids. V was pared by 5 bases and J by 1 base, with 4 bases of the junction left unmatched.

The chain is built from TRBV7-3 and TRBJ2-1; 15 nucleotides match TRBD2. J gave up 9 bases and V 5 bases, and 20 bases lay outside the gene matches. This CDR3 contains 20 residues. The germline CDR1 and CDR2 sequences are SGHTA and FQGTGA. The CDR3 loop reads CASSTTSWTSGRAPFSEQFF. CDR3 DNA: TGTGCCAGCAGCACCACCTCCTGGACTAGCGGGAGGGCCCCGTTTAGTGAGCAGTTCTTC.

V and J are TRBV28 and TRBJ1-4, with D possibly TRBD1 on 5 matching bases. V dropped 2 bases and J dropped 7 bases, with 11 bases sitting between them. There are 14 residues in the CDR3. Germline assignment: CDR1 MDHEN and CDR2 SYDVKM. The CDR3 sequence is CASSLGRVGEKLFF. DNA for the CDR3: TGTGCCAGCAGTTTAGGCAGGGTGGGTGAAAAACTGTTTTTT.